These 17 T cell receptor beta chains share one sample of origin, sequenced in a study of tumor and adjacent non-tumor tissue in lung cancer. TCRbeta libraries were built with three rounds of nested PCR, modified from ARM-PCR. TCRdb itself ran the multiplex PCR reads through MiXCR, one entry per CDR3 protein. The data show tens of thousands of distinct CDR3 sequences, 74% seen once. RNA was extracted from bulk tissue without any cell sorting. This non-tumor lung sample came from over 3 cm beyond the tumor edge. Material for sequencing was distant non-tumor lung tissue. These receptor sequences come from a woman in her sixties with non-small cell lung cancer.

Notes on this clonotype: The CDR3 does not close with the conserved phenylalanine or tryptophan, likely indicating a read error. The chain joins TRBV5-8 to TRBJ2-5; tentatively, D is TRBD2 (5 bases). The length of the CDR3 is 16 residues. V lost 0 bases and J lost 5, with 17 bases in between. Germline CDR1 is SGHTS and CDR2 is YDEGEE. CDR3 loop: CASSLDVGRRGETQYL. Here the CDR3 DNA reads TGTGCCAGCAGCTTGGATGTAGGGCGGCGCGGGGAGACCCAGTACTTA.

About this clonotype: Mismatch with germline at one junction end may stem from a read error. V is TRBV11-3 and J is TRBJ2-3; D is unclear. This CDR3 region has 15 residues. The germline V gene has CDR1 SGHNT and CDR2 YENEEA. This CDR3 reads CATSSSVGLGDTQYF. CDR3 in DNA: TGTGCCACCAGCTCCAGTGTGGGTCTAGGAGATACGCAGTATTTT.

V is TRBV28 and J is TRBJ2-2, with 10 bases aligning to TRBD2. Trimming cost V 7 bases and J 6 bases; bases outside gene matches: 5. CDR1 is MDHEN and CDR2 is SYDVKM in the germline V gene. This CDR3 has 14 amino acids. CDR3 nucleotides: TGTGCCAGCAAACCGGGACTAGCGTCCGGGGAGCTGTTTTTT. Residues: CASKPGLASGELFF.

A note on this clonotype: Germline is not matched at one junction end, which may reflect a read error. CDR3 residues: CTSRAWDRNSNTGELFF. The CDR3 DNA is TGTACCAGCAGGGCCTGGGACAGAAACTCGAACACCGGGGAGCTGTTTTTT. V and J are TRBV6-2 or TRBV6-3 and TRBJ2-2; the match to TRBD1 covers 7 bases. In germline, CDR1 is MNHEY, CDR2 SVGEGT. CDR3 length: 17 amino acids.

The chain carries TRBV11-3 and TRBJ1-4, with 11 bases lining up with TRBD1. Germline lookup yields CDR1 SGHNT and CDR2 YENEEA. CDR3 length: 14 amino acids. In DNA form, the CDR3 reads TGTATCAGCAGTTCGGACAGGGGGCGAGAAAAACTGTTTTTT. Encoded protein: CISSSDRGREKLFF.

CDR3 in amino acids: CASCNGVAGEKLFF. CDR3 coding DNA: TGTGCCAGCTGTAACGGTGTGGCCGGTGAAAAACTGTTTTTT. The chain has TRBV6-2 or TRBV6-3 and TRBJ1-4; D unclear. The germline V and J ends were trimmed by 8 bases and 7 bases, with 17 bases remaining between them. Germline values: CDR1 MNHEY, CDR2 SVGEGT. The CDR3 has 14 residues.

Remarks on this clonotype: Germline is not matched at one junction end, which may reflect a read error. This chain links TRBV12-3 or TRBV12-4 with TRBJ2-5; D is possibly TRBD1 or TRBD2 (5 bases each). This CDR3 has 16 amino acids. The CDR3 DNA reads as TGTGCCAGCAGTCCAAATCACGGGGCTGGAGAGGAGACCCACTACTTC. Translated, it gives CASSPNHGAGEETHYF.

This chain links TRBV20-1 with TRBJ2-3, with 7 nucleotides matching TRBD2. The CDR3 has 14 amino acids. V dropped 0 bases and J dropped 3; count of bases not matched to a gene: 3. Germline V gene lookup returns CDR1 DFQATT and CDR2 SNEGSKA (reference sequence). This chain's CDR3 is CSARELARTDTQYF. CDR3 nucleotide sequence: TGCAGTGCTAGAGAACTAGCGAGGACAGATACGCAGTATTTT.

Worth noting for this clonotype: The junction and the germline gene differ at one end; a read error may be behind it. The chain joins TRBV11-2 to TRBJ1-4; possibly TRBD1 for D (6 bases). The CDR3 consists of 15 residues. Germline CDR1 and CDR2: SGHAT and FQNNGV. The CDR3 here is CANSVTGRGGEKLFF. The CDR3 DNA sequence: TGTGCCAACAGCGTGACCGGGAGAGGGGGTGAAAAACTGTTTTTT.

With respect to this clonotype: The final CDR3 position lacks the conserved phenylalanine or tryptophan, pointing to a likely read error. The chain combines TRBV29-1 with TRBJ2-2; 7 bases fit TRBD1. Trimming cost V 3 bases and J 9 bases; bases outside gene matches: 7. The germline gives CDR1 SQVTM, CDR2 ANQGSEA. This CDR3 contains 13 residues. DNA for the CDR3: TGCAGCGTTGAGGACAGGTCTTACTGGGAGCTGTTTCTT. Translation: CSVEDRSYWELFL.

Of note for this clonotype: At one end, the junction sequence differs from germline, possibly due to a read error. The gene calls are TRBV6-2 or TRBV6-3 and TRBJ2-1; TRBD2 aligns across 7 bases. CDR3 size: 22 residues. Germline-derived CDR1 and CDR2 are MNHEY and SVGEGT. The CDR3 sequence: CAGSYSTSGLAAVSRGYNEQFF. The CDR3 DNA reads TGTGCCGGCAGTTACTCGACCTCCGGCCTAGCGGCAGTTTCCCGCGGCTACAATGAACAGTTCTTC.

This clonotype was recorded a few times. Being one base from a much bigger clone, this may be a read error. V gene TRBV30 combines with J gene TRBJ2-3, with 7 positions matching TRBD1. The CDR3 contains 13 residues. Germline V gene lookup returns CDR1 GTSNPN and CDR2 SVGIG (reference sequence). The CDR3 sequence: CAWSRDSTNTQYF. The CDR3 nucleotides are TGTGCCTGGAGTCGGGACAGCACAAATACGCAGTATTTT.

In regard to this clonotype: The junction does not match germline at one end; this may be a read error. The V and J genes are TRBV6-1 and TRBJ2-6; 8 bases line up with TRBD2. The CDR3 contains 15 residues. The germline V gene has CDR1 MNHNS and CDR2 SASEGT. The CDR3 DNA reads as TGTGTCAGCAGCCCCCAAACCGGGGGGGCCAACGTCCTGAGTTTC. Protein product: CVSSPQTGGANVLSF.

Details on this clonotype: The CDR3 end shows no conserved phenylalanine or tryptophan, and so a read error is likely. CDR3 region: CAAQVGYQPQHL. For the CDR3, the DNA is TGTGCCGCGCAGGTTGGCTATCAGCCCCAGCATCTT. This chain uses TRBV28 with TRBJ1-5, with D hard to call. The CDR3 spans 12 residues. Germline V gene sequence: CDR1 MDHEN, CDR2 SYDVKM. V lost 11 bases to trimming and J lost 5 bases, with 13 bases between them.

The chain joins TRBV6-2 or TRBV6-3 to TRBJ2-2; 7 nucleotides match TRBD2. Trimming removed 0 bases from V and 2 bases from J; junction bases left unmatched: 12. The CDR3 totals 19 residues. CDR1 is MNHEY and CDR2 is SVGEGT in the germline V gene. CDR3 bases: TGTGCCAGCAGTTACTCGATCGACGCGGGGGACTTCAACACCGGGGAGCTGTTTTTT. Its protein product is CASSYSIDAGDFNTGELFF.

About this clonotype itself: Germline is not matched at one junction end, which may reflect a read error. The genes are TRBV5-6 and TRBJ2-7; D is ambiguous. The V gene's germline CDR1 is SGHDT and CDR2 YYEEEE. There are 14 residues in the CDR3. CDR3 sequence (DNA): TGTGCCAGCAGCTCTGGGCAGGTCGTCTACGTGCAGTACTTC. Translation gives CASSSGQVVYVQYF.

This clonotype was recorded at least ten times. A much larger clone differs from this one at a single base, so this may be a read error. The chain joins TRBV12-3 or TRBV12-4 to TRBJ1-1; no firm D call. This CDR3 has 11 amino acids. CDR3 region: CASNLNTEAFF. CDR3 coding DNA: TGTGCCAGCAATTTAAACACTGAAGCTTTCTTT.